This T cell receptor beta chain was found in a study of blood T cell repertoires in COVID-19. Germline CDR1 and CDR2: LGHNA and YSLEER. Trimming took 0 bases from V and 8 from J, leaving 13 bases between them. The CDR3 spans 14 residues. Assay: immunoSEQ multiplex PCR; the TCRdb copy retains only in-frame clones and omits some. Of about 180,000 clones listed, 80% to 85% are singletons. The rearrangement uses TRBV4-3 and TRBJ1-2; unclear D gene. The TCR comes from a woman aged 80 or older with COVID-19, enrolled during active disease. The sample consisted of peripheral blood. The CDR3, as DNA: TGCGCCAGCAGCCAAGATCTCAGTGCGAGGGGCTACACCTTC. Protein product: CASSQDLSARGYTF.